This T cell receptor beta chain was sequenced for a study of blood T cell repertoires in COVID-19. This clone was seen only once. In the authors' workflow: Amplification of reference gene primers was used by the study to estimate nucleated cell counts. Generated by immunoSEQ multiplex PCR, the TCRdb table keeps only in-frame clones and is missing some. D and trimming were read from the DNA, whereas the V and J calls and clone size are those reported in that table. The sample contains 80,000 or so clones, around four fifths of which appear only once. The sample consisted of peripheral blood. The sequence was obtained from a human donor in a cohort sampled during active COVID-19.

The DNA for the CDR3 is TGTGCCAGAAGCTCTACCGGGACAGCTAATTCACCCCTCCACTTT. Translation gives CARSSTGTANSPLHF. This sequence joins TRBV5-3 and TRBJ1-6; 7 bases map to TRBD1. TRBV5-3 is an ORF; its function is uncertain. The CDR3 spans 15 residues. Unmatched junction bases numbered 6, after V lost 3 bases and J lost 6 bases.